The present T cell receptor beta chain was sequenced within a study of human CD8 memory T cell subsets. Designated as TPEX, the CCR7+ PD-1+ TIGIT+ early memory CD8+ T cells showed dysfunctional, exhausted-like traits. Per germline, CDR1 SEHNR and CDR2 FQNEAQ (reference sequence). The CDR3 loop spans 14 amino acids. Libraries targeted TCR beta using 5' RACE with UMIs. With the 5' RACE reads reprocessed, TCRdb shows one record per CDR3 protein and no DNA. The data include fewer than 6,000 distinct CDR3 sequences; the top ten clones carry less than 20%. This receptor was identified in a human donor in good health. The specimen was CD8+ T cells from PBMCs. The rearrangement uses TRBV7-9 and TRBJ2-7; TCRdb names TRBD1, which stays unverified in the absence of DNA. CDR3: CASSSGTSSYEQYF.